The 17 T cell receptor beta chains listed next were all sequenced from one sample in a study of blood T cells in healthy people across ages. For the second PCR, which ran for roughly 7 to 11 cycles, a sample-barcoded 5' primer and a J-beta primer mix were used. TCRdb processed the 5' RACE reads anew with MiXCR; each CDR3 protein has one entry. The sample contains approximately 900,000 distinct CDR3 sequences, 48% of which appear only once. The sample consisted of blood. The receptor source for this set is a man aged 30-40 years in good health.

This chain links TRBV5-1 with TRBJ2-5; D is ambiguous. Trimming took off 7 bases at V and 1 base at J, with 8 bases between the two ends. The CDR3 is made up of 12 amino acids. The germline gives CDR1 SGHRS, CDR2 YFSETQ. The CDR3 DNA is TGCGCCAGCCGTAGGGTCCAAGAGACCCAGTACTTC. Translating it yields CASRRVQETQYF. Looking up the rest from reference TRBV5-1 and TRBJ2-5 gives the full variable domain: KAGVTQTPRYLIKTRGQQVTLSCSPISGHRSVSWYQQTPGQGLQFLFEYFSETQRNKGNFPGRFSGRQFSNSRSEMNVSTLELGDSALYLCASRRVQETQYFGPGTRLLVL.

J is TRBJ2-7 and V is TRBV6-1, with unresolved D. Germline CDR1 reads MNHNS; CDR2 reads SASEGT. Trimming cost V 7 bases and J 6 bases, with 16 bases left between them. The CDR3 is made up of 13 amino acids. The CDR3 DNA reads as TGTGCCAGCAATTCCCCCGGCGAACGCGAGCAGTACTTC. Translation: CASNSPGEREQYF.

The V gene is TRBV3-1, the J gene TRBJ2-1, with D perhaps matching TRBD1 (6 bases). Looked up from germline, CDR1 is LGHDT and CDR2 is YNNKEL (reference sequence). The CDR3 runs to 14 residues. Trimming left V 4 bases short and J 6 bases short, with 13 bases between. The CDR3 loop is CASSRGGGLNEQFF. The CDR3 DNA sequence: TGTGCCAGCAGCCGAGGGGGTGGTCTCAATGAGCAGTTCTTC.

Only a few counts were recorded for this clonotype. The chain carries TRBV29-1 and TRBJ1-2; tentative D call: TRBD1 (5 bases). V was trimmed by 6 bases and J by 2 bases, leaving 22 bases between them. The CDR3 is 16 amino acids. Germline CDR1 is SQVTM and CDR2 is ANQGSEA. DNA of the CDR3: TGCAGCGTCCTAATATACCGGGACGGACGAAACTATGGCTACACCTTC. Protein product: CSVLIYRDGRNYGYTF.

This clonotype was recorded a few times. V and J are TRBV6-1 and TRBJ2-5; 7 positions match TRBD1. The CDR3 is 16 amino acids. Germline V gene sequence: CDR1 MNHNS, CDR2 SASEGT. The V segment lost 4 bases and the J segment 4 bases; nucleotides outside the gene matches: 12. CDR3 protein: CASSATRGQPRETQYF. The CDR3, as DNA: TGTGCCAGCAGTGCTACCAGGGGACAGCCCCGAGAGACCCAGTACTTC.

This clonotype was picked up a small number of times. The rearrangement uses TRBV2 and TRBJ2-5; 7 bases align to TRBD1. From germline, CDR1 is SNHLY and CDR2 FYNNEI. The V and J ends lost 6 bases and 4 bases, in that order; junction bases with no gene match: 14. This CDR3 region has 16 residues. The CDR3 is CASSTGTAPYLETQYF. The CDR3, as DNA: TGTGCCAGCAGCACCGGGACAGCTCCATACCTAGAGACCCAGTACTTC.

Only a few counts were recorded for this clonotype. The rearrangement links TRBV5-1 to TRBJ2-1; the match to TRBD1 covers 8 bases. The trim removed 3 bases at V and 1 base at J, leaving 3 bases unmatched. The CDR3 has 15 amino acids. CDR1 and CDR2 from the germline V gene are SGHRS and YFSETQ. CDR3 residues: CASSSRGPSYNEQFF. The DNA for the CDR3 is TGCGCCAGCAGCTCCAGGGGGCCATCCTACAATGAGCAGTTCTTC. The variable domain in full, with the rest retrieved from reference TRBV5-1 and TRBJ2-1, is KAGVTQTPRYLIKTRGQQVTLSCSPISGHRSVSWYQQTPGQGLQFLFEYFSETQRNKGNFPGRFSGRQFSNSRSEMNVSTLELGDSALYLCASSSRGPSYNEQFFGPGTRLTVL.

CDR3 residues: CASSHGGLYSNQPQHF. CDR3 nucleotides: TGTGCCAGCAGCCACGGCGGATTATATAGCAATCAGCCCCAGCATTTT. The rearrangement links TRBV7-2 to TRBJ1-5; D remains ambiguous. Germline values: CDR1 SGHTA, CDR2 FQGNSA. Trimming took 5 bases from V and 0 from J, leaving 14 bases between them. The CDR3 extends over 16 amino acids.

V gene TRBV30 combines with J gene TRBJ1-4, with 7 bases identical to TRBD1. The ends lost 7 bases at V and 3 bases at J; junction bases unmatched: 5. This CDR3 comprises 13 residues. Per the germline V gene, CDR1 is GTSNPN and CDR2 is SVGIG (reference sequence). Here the CDR3 reads CASTTGPNEKLFF. CDR3 in DNA: TGTGCCTCAACGACAGGGCCTAATGAAAAACTGTTTTTT.

The chain couples TRBV20-1 to TRBJ2-2, with D perhaps TRBD1 or TRBD2 (5 bases each). The germline V gene encodes CDR1 DFQATT and CDR2 SNEGSKA (reference sequence). V lost 3 bases and J 3 bases, leaving 14 bases between the germline ends. This CDR3 has 15 residues. Written as DNA, the CDR3 is TGCAGTGCTAGTAATAGACGGGGCTACACCGGGGAGCTGTTTTTT. Protein product: CSASNRRGYTGELFF.

This chain joins TRBV27 and TRBJ2-7; TRBD2 agrees at 10 bases. This CDR3 is built from 14 residues. Trimming took 6 bases from V and 4 from J; bases not matched to a gene: 6. Germline values: CDR1 MNHEY, CDR2 SMNVEV (reference sequence). CDR3 DNA: TGTGCCAGCAGGGGTCTAGCGGGGGAATACGAGCAGTACTTC. Its translation is CASRGLAGEYEQYF.

The gene calls are TRBV2 and TRBJ2-7; 7 bases map to TRBD2. This CDR3 spans 14 amino acids. The germline CDR1 and CDR2 sequences are SNHLY and FYNNEI. The ends lost 8 bases at V and 0 bases at J; junction bases unmatched: 7. The CDR3 DNA reads TGTGCCAGCGAGGGAGGGCCCAGCTCCTACGAGCAGTACTTC. It codes for CASEGGPSSYEQYF.

The gene calls are TRBV5-1 and TRBJ2-2; D uncertain. From germline, CDR1 is SGHRS and CDR2 YFSETQ. The CDR3 is made up of 15 amino acids. The V end lost 0 bases, the J end lost 4 bases, and 10 bases lay between the germline ends. The CDR3 region has the DNA TGCGCCAGCAGCTTGGTAGGGATGGGCACCGGGGAGCTGTTTTTT. This codes for CASSLVGMGTGELFF.

Regarding this clonotype: Relative to the germline gene, one junction end is altered; a read error may explain this. V and J are TRBV29-1 and TRBJ1-2; 10 nucleotides line up with TRBD1. The CDR3 runs 13 residues. Germline CDR1 reads SQVTM; CDR2 reads ANQGSEA. CDR3 nucleotides: TGCGGCGTTATTGGACAGGGGGGCTATGGCTACACCTTC. It specifies CGVIGQGGYGYTF.

J is TRBJ2-3 and V is TRBV3-1; a possible D gene is TRBD2 (7 bases). Trimming cost V 4 bases and J 1 base, with 15 bases left between them. This CDR3 spans 16 amino acids. From germline, CDR1 is LGHDT and CDR2 YNNKEL (reference sequence). The CDR3 protein is CASSPLRGAGTDTQYF. CDR3 bases: TGTGCCAGCAGCCCACTCCGGGGGGCTGGCACAGATACGCAGTATTTT.

The chain employs TRBV5-5 and TRBJ2-1; 7 bases align to TRBD1. Unmatched junction bases numbered 11, after V lost 6 bases and J lost 5 bases. This CDR3 contains 15 residues. Germline V lookup: CDR1 SGHKS, CDR2 YYEKEE (reference sequence). The chain's CDR3 is CASNNEGGAHNEQFF. CDR3 bases: TGTGCCAGCAACAACGAAGGGGGCGCCCACAATGAGCAGTTCTTC.

The chain combines TRBV11-2 with TRBJ2-3, with 7 bases matching TRBD2. Germline assignment: CDR1 SGHAT and CDR2 FQNNGV. The junction had 13 bases not matched to a gene; V was cut back by 11 bases and J by 2 bases. The CDR3 extends over 15 amino acids. As DNA, the CDR3 is TGTGCCGTTGGGACGAGCGGGGCGTACACAGATACGCAGTATTTT. Protein sequence: CAVGTSGAYTDTQYF.